This TCR beta chain derives from a study of T cell repertoires in cytomegalovirus infection. MiXCR, applied by TCRdb to the reads, yields one record per CDR3 protein. Of 450,000 to 600,000 distinct CDR3 sequences listed, around 10% were seen once; the top ten hold roughly 10%. The CDR3 is 14 residues long. CDR1 and CDR2 from the germline V gene are DFQATT and SNEGSKA (reference sequence). Trimming pared 6 bases from V and 5 bases from J, leaving 17 bases between. General study findings and limits: People with CMV and the relevant HLA were identified by cumulative public TCR beta family frequency. Predominance within the ex vivo response was attributable to HLA-C-restricted CMV-specific TCR beta clonotypes.

This clonotype has more than one count but fewer than ten. As yet, its antigen is unknown. This sequence originates from a human donor in good health (CMV status not recorded). Some clones in this sample may be carry-over from other donors' samples. The V gene is TRBV20-1, the J gene TRBJ1-5; tentative D call: TRBD1 (6 bases). The specimen sequenced was PBMCs. CDR3 in DNA: TGCAGTGCCCCGGACAGTTCAAGAGATCAGCCCCAGCATTTT. It is translated as CSAPDSSRDQPQHF.